This T cell receptor beta chain derives from a study of blood T cell repertoires in COVID-19. The ends were cut back, 8 bases at V and 6 bases at J, with 25 bases in the middle. This CDR3 contains 17 residues. Repertoires were generated with immunoSEQ multiplex PCR, while TCRdb's copy carries only in-frame clones and drops some. Among some 12,000 clones listed, roughly 82% were seen once. The chain uses TRBV23-1 and TRBJ1-4; possibly TRBD1 for D (6 bases). TRBV23-1 belongs to the ORF category, with a function that is uncertain. Sequencing was done on a sample of peripheral blood. The receptor was isolated from a woman aged 60 to 75 with acute or convalescent COVID-19. CDR3 nucleotide sequence: TGCGCCAGCCCTCACAACGGATTCCGGGACACCTATGAAAAACTGTTTTTT. It codes for CASPHNGFRDTYEKLFF.